Listed below are T cell receptor beta chains from one sample, sequenced in a study of blood T cell repertoires in COVID-19. Sequenced by immunoSEQ multiplex PCR; TCRdb stores in-frame clones only, minus some. The data hold some 140,000 clones, with about three quarters observed a single time. The specimen sequenced was peripheral blood. These receptors were collected from a man older than 75 with acute or convalescent COVID-19. Each CDR3 is given with its conserved first and last residue. The order of the fields is J gene, V gene, clone size, CDR3 protein. Some rows mark clone size as missing; the rest say once, few, many or name a class of expanded clone.

J gene: TRBJ1-3; V gene: TRBV27; clone size: many; CDR3 protein: CASSLSGSSGNTIYF
J gene: TRBJ2-2; V gene: TRBV10-3; clone size: -; CDR3 protein: CASGGVGYGELFF
J gene: TRBJ1-4; V gene: TRBV4-3; clone size: -; CDR3 protein: CASSQGSGIRDEKLFF
J gene: TRBJ2-2; V gene: TRBV6-2/TRBV6-3; clone size: -; CDR3 protein: CASSYWRGVTGELFF
J gene: TRBJ2-2; V gene: TRBV5-1; clone size: -; CDR3 protein: CASSLFGTATGELFF
J gene: TRBJ2-5; V gene: TRBV6-6; clone size: once; CDR3 protein: CASSPSPGQETQYF
J gene: TRBJ1-5; V gene: TRBV7-2; clone size: -; CDR3 protein: CASSPAGGDQPQHF
J gene: TRBJ1-1; V gene: TRBV15; clone size: -; CDR3 protein: CATSRDISRTSEAFF
J gene: TRBJ2-7; V gene: TRBV6-6; clone size: few; CDR3 protein: CASSRQGSTYEQYF
J gene: TRBJ1-2; V gene: TRBV3-1/TRBV3-2; clone size: -; CDR3 protein: CASSQHTSPGGYTF
J gene: TRBJ2-5; V gene: TRBV18; clone size: -; CDR3 protein: CASSEGQDPRETQYF
J gene: TRBJ1-2; V gene: TRBV18; clone size: -; CDR3 protein: CASSPPGDRSDYGYTF
J gene: TRBJ2-5; V gene: TRBV29-1; clone size: -; CDR3 protein: CSVFRDQETQYF
J gene: TRBJ1-1; V gene: TRBV30; clone size: -; CDR3 protein: CAWSVRHLHTEAFF
J gene: TRBJ2-7; V gene: TRBV11-2; clone size: many; CDR3 protein: CASSTFGLAGNYEQYF
J gene: TRBJ2-2; V gene: TRBV9; clone size: -; CDR3 protein: CASSPRERGAGELFF
J gene: TRBJ2-7; V gene: TRBV6-2/TRBV6-3; clone size: -; CDR3 protein: CASSYSGRDSTYEQYF
J gene: TRBJ2-3; V gene: TRBV5-1; clone size: -; CDR3 protein: CASSFQGRGGTDTQYF
J gene: TRBJ1-5; V gene: TRBV27; clone size: -; CDR3 protein: CASKQARSSAQPQHF
J gene: TRBJ2-2; V gene: TRBV11-2; clone size: -; CDR3 protein: CASSFLQVQNTGELFF
J gene: TRBJ1-5; V gene: TRBV5-1; clone size: -; CDR3 protein: CASSYRVGISNQPQHF
J gene: TRBJ2-7; V gene: TRBV7-9; clone size: once; CDR3 protein: CASSSVRVGSGEQYF
J gene: TRBJ2-2; V gene: TRBV7-2; clone size: -; CDR3 protein: CASSWDSTNTGELFF
J gene: TRBJ1-1; V gene: TRBV24-1; clone size: few; CDR3 protein: CATSDNRGVAEAFF
J gene: TRBJ1-1; V gene: TRBV6-5; clone size: -; CDR3 protein: CASSLDAVGRGAFF
J gene: TRBJ2-1; V gene: TRBV7-9; clone size: few; CDR3 protein: CASRDRGDNEQFF
J gene: TRBJ1-2; V gene: TRBV28; clone size: -; CDR3 protein: CASRTGVYGYTF
J gene: TRBJ2-7; V gene: TRBV6-4; clone size: -; CDR3 protein: CASSEGTGGLYEQYF
J gene: TRBJ2-1; V gene: TRBV20-1; clone size: -; CDR3 protein: CSASLGTGNEQFF
J gene: TRBJ2-5; V gene: TRBV10-3; clone size: -; CDR3 protein: CAISDQGRGETQYF
J gene: TRBJ2-2; V gene: TRBV13; clone size: -; CDR3 protein: CASSPGGTANTGELFF
J gene: TRBJ1-3; V gene: TRBV7-6; clone size: -; CDR3 protein: CASSLASGGGFNTIYF
J gene: TRBJ2-7; V gene: TRBV11-2; clone size: -; CDR3 protein: CASSSSGGPYEQYF
J gene: TRBJ2-1; V gene: TRBV28; clone size: few; CDR3 protein: CASSRLNGGSYNEQFF
J gene: TRBJ1-5; V gene: TRBV9; clone size: -; CDR3 protein: CASSDGGGRGNQPQHF
J gene: TRBJ2-5; V gene: TRBV11-2; clone size: -; CDR3 protein: CASSLGLSGPQETQYF
J gene: TRBJ1-2; V gene: TRBV5-5; clone size: -; CDR3 protein: CASSLVGQGIYGYTF